What follows describes a single TCR beta chain. As yet, its antigen is unknown. The CDR3 totals 15 residues. V was clipped by 4 bases and J by 4 bases; unmatched bases: 5. In germline, CDR1 is MNHEY, CDR2 SMNVEV (reference sequence). This sample was taken from a study of OX40 agonist ivuxolimab in advanced cancers. Looking at the study overall: Patients in the trial were receiving intravenous ivuxolimab every 2 weeks, at doses of 0.01 to 10 mg/kg. Patients were over 65% male with ages about 23 to 80, mean 60. Overall study results and limits: Low clonal expansion, among the lowest seen, marked partial responders at 0.1-3.0 mg/kg. Antigen specificity of clonally expanded peripheral T cells was not established.

Using immunoSEQ multiplex PCR, the repertoire was profiled, and TCRdb retains in-frame clones only, with some absent. The sample has 68,000 or so clones, roughly 90% seen once. This TCR was sampled from an adult with an advanced solid tumor such as melanoma, head and neck, liver or kidney cancer. The V call is TRBV27, the J call TRBJ2-1; 9 positions match TRBD2. The material was CD4+ or CD8+ T cells sorted from blood, obtained in a trial of the OX40 agonist ivuxolimab. The CDR3 spells CASSSLAGVYNEQFF. DNA for the CDR3: TGTGCCAGCAGTTCTTTAGCGGGAGTATACAATGAGCAGTTCTTC.